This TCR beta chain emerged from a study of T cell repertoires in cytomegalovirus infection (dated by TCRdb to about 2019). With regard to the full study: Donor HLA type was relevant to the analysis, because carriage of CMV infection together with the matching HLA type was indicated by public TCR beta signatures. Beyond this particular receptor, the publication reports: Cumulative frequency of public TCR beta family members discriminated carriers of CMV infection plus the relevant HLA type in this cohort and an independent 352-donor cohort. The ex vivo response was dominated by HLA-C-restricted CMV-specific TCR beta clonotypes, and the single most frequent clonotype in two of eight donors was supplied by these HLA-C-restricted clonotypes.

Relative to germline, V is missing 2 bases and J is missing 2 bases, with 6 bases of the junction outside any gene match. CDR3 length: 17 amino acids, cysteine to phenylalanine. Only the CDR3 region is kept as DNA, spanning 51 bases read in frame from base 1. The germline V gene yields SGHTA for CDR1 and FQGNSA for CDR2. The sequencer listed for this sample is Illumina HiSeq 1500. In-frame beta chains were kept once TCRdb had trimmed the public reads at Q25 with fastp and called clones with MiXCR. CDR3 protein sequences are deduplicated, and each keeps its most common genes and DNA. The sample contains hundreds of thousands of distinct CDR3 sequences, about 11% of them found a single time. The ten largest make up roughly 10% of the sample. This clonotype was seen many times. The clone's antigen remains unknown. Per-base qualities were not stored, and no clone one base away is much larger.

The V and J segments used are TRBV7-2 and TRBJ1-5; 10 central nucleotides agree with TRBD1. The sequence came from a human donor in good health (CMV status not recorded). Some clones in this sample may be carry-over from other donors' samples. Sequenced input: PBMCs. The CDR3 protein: CASSLRDRGWGNQPQHF. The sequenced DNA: TGTGCCAGCAGCTTACGGGACAGGGGCTGGGGCAATCAGCCCCAGCATTTT.